One T cell receptor beta chain is described in this entry. It lacks a known antigen. It has no much larger one-base neighbor in the sample; base qualities were not kept. The library came from the immunoSEQ multiplex PCR assay. The table comes from immuneACCESS by way of TCRdb, which keeps in-frame sequences with V and J called. Part of the clones is missing from these tables; in studies checked, under half for an unresolved V gene and the rest for unknown reasons. Across this sample there are some 68,000 clones, with about 90% seen only once. The biggest ten clones account for approximately 1.5% of the sample. The record originates from a study of T cell changes during pregnancy in multiple sclerosis (dated by TCRdb to the late 2010s). For the wider study: The study examined how the T cell repertoire changed over the course of pregnancy in women with multiple sclerosis.

The receptor was derived from a female donor in good health, enrolled as a control in a pregnancy study. Sequencing used peripheral blood, obtained in the second trimester of pregnancy.

The CDR3 protein: CASSFHLTSGRTNEQFF. The sequenced DNA is TGTGCCAGCAGTTTCCACCTCACTAGCGGGAGAACTAATGAGCAGTTCTTC. Recombination linked TRBV27 to TRBJ2-1; 11 middle bases align to TRBD2. Taken from cysteine to phenylalanine, the CDR3 has 17 residues. The read is trimmed to its CDR3 DNA, 51 bases read in frame from base 1. The junction shows trimming of 3 bases on V and 7 bases on J, and the gene matches do not reach 11 bases of it. For CDR1 and CDR2, the germline V gene (reference sequence) lists MNHEY and SMNVEV.